The sequence of this T cell receptor beta chain was determined in a study of beta chain features in type 1 diabetes (dated by TCRdb to 2016 to 2019). In terms of the full investigation: Patients and healthy donors did not differ in mean age, gender distribution, total cell number or subset yield. Across all samples, 107,917,701 sorted cells were examined, and cell number per subset correlated strongly with RNA yield. In the study, recently diagnosed type 1 diabetes patients and matched healthy donors were compared on the TCRB repertoires of their sorted circulating CD4+ T cell subsets. Regulatory and stem cell-like memory subsets were isolated from only 8 patients and roughly eight healthy donors, whereas naive and central memory subsets came from all 30 or so donors.

From each donor, a single peripheral blood sample of about 110 mL on average was drawn into heparinised tubes. A BD FACSAria II and a panel including CD45RO, CCR7, CD25, CD127, CD95 and CD27 were used to sort naive, central memory, regulatory and stem cell-like memory CD4+ T cells. All sorted populations exceeded 95% purity. Right away, PBMCs were isolated by Lymphoprep density gradient centrifugation and were stained directly, with no culture step. So that batch effects would be minimized, each experiment stained and sorted samples in pairs, pairing one healthy donor with one patient. The paper's findings and limits, for the study overall: Because cDNA was sequenced instead of genomic DNA, activated cells with high expression could be over-represented, although the groups did not differ in activation or CD3 levels. Because small numbers of individuals were included in the HLA sub-analyses, any influence of HLA type on TCRB rearrangement was left unresolved. Shorter templates might have been favored by PCR, but patient and control samples were amplified and corrected together, so both groups would have been affected equally by any skew. Type 1 diabetes patients showed a moderate but significant shortening of TCRB CDR3 length in all four CD4+ subsets. The naive, central memory and regulatory TCRB repertoires appeared to resemble one another more closely among patients than among healthy donors. Fewer insertions and more nucleotide deletions at VDJ recombination sites were observed in patients with type 1 diabetes, implying thymic rearrangement abnormalities.

This clone has only a few counts. This clone's antigen is unknown. Base quality data are lacking; no much larger clone is found one base away. Based on the germline V gene, the CDR1 and CDR2 sequences are SQVTM and ANQGSEA. The CDR3 numbers 13 residues from cysteine through phenylalanine. Just CDR3 DNA is preserved here, 39 bases in frame from base 1. Germline trimming: 6 bases from V, 3 bases from J; junction bases outside gene matches: 7. The High Capacity cDNA Reverse Transcription Kit was used to reverse transcribe all of the isolated RNA, meaning that expressed TCRB transcripts were what got sequenced. Naive, central memory and regulatory T cell samples underwent deep immunoSEQ sequencing, averaging around 4 million total reads per sample. Sorted cells were lysed in RLT buffer and RNA was extracted with DNase-treated RNeasy Micro or Mini kits, depending on cell number. To prevent cross-contamination, every cell subset was processed on its own, while patient and healthy donor samples were processed together. TCRB sequences were amplified from cDNA with the immunoSEQ multiplex PCR, producing 87-bp fragments spanning the CDR3 region. Sequencing of the amplicons was done on the Illumina HiSeq platform. Per the source publication's procedure: PCR bias was corrected computationally using synthetic template baselines, and reads within Hamming distance 2 were collapsed, with unmergeable singletons discarded. Reads were aligned to IMGT to assign V, D and J genes, CDR3 length, and insertions or deletions at six rearrangement sites. Within each subset, clonotype counts were normalized to the number of sorted cells before true diversity and Gini coefficients were calculated with the tcR R package. The overlap coefficient, calculated on TCRB nucleotide sequences, was used to measure repertoire sharing. TCRdb's version of the immuneACCESS table is confined to in-frame rearrangements and falls short of the full clone set. An unresolved V gene accounts for under half of the shortfall where checked; the remainder is of unknown origin. V, J and clone size derive from that table, while D and trimming were established from the DNA sequence. This sample is represented by fewer than 200,000 clones; around an eighth of them were singletons. Roughly 0.6% of the sample lies in the top ten.

Sequencing was carried out using central memory CD4+ T cells from blood. This receptor was taken from a woman younger than 35 in good health. The chain couples TRBV29-1 to TRBJ1-1; 7 central nucleotides agree with TRBD1. The sequence in DNA is TGCAGCGTCGACAGGGTGGGAGACACTGAAGCTTTCTTT. Translated, it reads CSVDRVGDTEAFF.